Following are 17 T cell receptor beta chains from one sample sequenced in a study of shared clonotypes between healthy human individuals. Repertoires were generated with immunoSEQ multiplex PCR, while TCRdb's copy carries only in-frame clones and drops some. There are 980,000 or so clones in the sample; about 80% occur only once, and about 1.5% lies in the top ten. Sequencing was done on a sample of memory CD4+ T cells sorted from blood. As to subset: CD45RA-negative fraction. These receptor sequences come from a man in his late teens or twenties in good health.

The chain joins TRBV4-3 to TRBJ2-7; D may be TRBD1 (6 bases). The germline V gene has CDR1 LGHNA and CDR2 YSLEER. There are 15 residues in the CDR3. Deletions cut 3 bases from V and 3 bases from J, with 15 bases between. The CDR3 nucleotides read TGCGCCAGCAGCCAGTCCGGGACATCAGGCTACGAGCAGTACTTC. This sequence encodes CASSQSGTSGYEQYF.

The rearrangement uses TRBV5-1 and TRBJ1-2; D not resolved. V lost 5 bases to trimming and J lost 8 bases, with 19 bases between them. Per the germline V gene, CDR1 is SGHRS and CDR2 is YFSETQ. The CDR3 loop spans 14 amino acids. The CDR3 protein is CASSNLMETIGYTF. Written as DNA, the CDR3 is TGCGCCAGCAGTAATTTGATGGAAACTATCGGCTACACCTTC.

This clone occurred many times. This chain's CDR3 is CASSERAGISYNEQFF. As DNA, the CDR3 is TGTGCCAGCAGTGAAAGGGCAGGCATTTCCTACAATGAGCAGTTCTTC. The chain is built from TRBV6-1 and TRBJ2-1; D uncertain. With 2 bases removed from V and 1 base from J, the gap between germline ends came to 12 bases. CDR1 is MNHNS and CDR2 is SASEGT in the germline V gene. The CDR3 covers 16 residues.

This clone was seen once. It differs at one base from a far larger clone, so likely a read error. This rearrangement joins TRBV6-5 to TRBJ2-7; TRBD2 agrees at 8 bases. Germline V lookup: CDR1 MNHEY, CDR2 SVGAGI. The trim removed 2 bases at V and 2 bases at J, leaving 2 bases unmatched. The length of the CDR3 is 14 residues. The CDR3 sequence is CASSYGGGTYEQYF. CDR3 in DNA: TGTGCCAGCAGTTACGGCGGGGGGACCTACGAGCAGTACTTC.

Points on this clone: The same CDR3 can be traced to other DNA sequences in this sample. This chain uses TRBV5-1 with TRBJ2-2, with D uncertain. V lost 0 bases to trimming and J lost 4 bases, with 4 bases between them. The CDR3 is 13 amino acids. Per germline, CDR1 SGHRS and CDR2 YFSETQ. CDR3 protein: CASSLDPTGELFF. In nucleotides, the CDR3 is TGCGCCAGCAGCTTGGACCCCACCGGGGAGCTGTTTTTT.

This chain uses TRBV10-3 with TRBJ1-6; maybe TRBD1 (6 bases). Germline CDR1 reads ENHRY; CDR2 reads SYGVKD. The CDR3 sequence is 14 residues long. The V and J ends lost 6 bases and 7 bases respectively, with 13 bases between them. CDR3 region: CAIRGTMGNSPLHF. CDR3 nucleotides: TGTGCCATCAGGGGGACAATGGGAAATTCACCCCTCCACTTT.

This clone turned up a few times. The CDR3 DNA reads TGCGCCAGCAGCCAAGAGGCGGGACAGGGTGCCGTATACAAAAACATTCAGTACTTC. Protein sequence: CASSQEAGQGAVYKNIQYF. The chain employs TRBV4-1 and TRBJ2-4; 9 positions agree with TRBD1. Trimming cost V 0 bases and J 3 bases; bases outside gene matches: 12. Germline assignment: CDR1 MGHRA and CDR2 YSYEKL. The CDR3 runs 19 residues.

On this clone: The conserved closing phenylalanine or tryptophan is absent in this CDR3, likely reflecting a read error. The chain employs TRBV30 and TRBJ2-2; unclear D gene. This CDR3 is 14 amino acids long. The V gene lost 5 bases and the J gene lost 1 base, with 11 bases spanning the gap. Germline V CDR1 and CDR2: GTSNPN, SVGIG (reference sequence). CDR3 coding DNA: TGTGCCTGGCGCGGCCTGGGGAACACCGGGGAGCTGTTTCTT. Amino acids: CAWRGLGNTGELFL.

This clone appeared a few times. J is TRBJ1-3 and V is TRBV9; TRBD1 might be the D (5 bases). The V gene lost 4 bases and the J gene lost 0 bases, with 14 bases spanning the gap. Germline assignment: CDR1 SGDLS and CDR2 YYNGEE. CDR3 length: 16 amino acids. The CDR3 sequence is CASSKRSDSSGNTIYF. The CDR3 region has the DNA TGTGCCAGCAGCAAACGCTCTGACAGCTCTGGAAACACCATATATTTT.

The V and J genes are TRBV6-1 and TRBJ2-7, with no clear D. Looked up from germline, CDR1 is MNHNS and CDR2 is SASEGT. V lost 5 bases to trimming and J lost 5 bases, with 7 bases between them. The CDR3 runs to 11 residues. The CDR3 DNA follows: TGTGCCAGCAGTCCAGAAAACGAGCAGTACTTC. Encoded protein: CASSPENEQYF.

V gene TRBV5-4 combines with J gene TRBJ2-7, with D perhaps matching TRBD2 (6 bases). Per the germline V gene, CDR1 is SGHNT and CDR2 is YYREEE (reference sequence). V lost 3 bases to trimming and J lost 3 bases, with 19 bases between them. This CDR3 has 16 amino acids. The CDR3 DNA sequence: TGTGCCAGCAGCTCTGGACGGGCTAGCGCTGGCTACGAGCAGTACTTC. This gives the protein CASSSGRASAGYEQYF.

The J gene is TRBJ2-1, the V gene TRBV6-1; D ambiguous. With 8 bases removed from V and 7 bases from J, the gap between germline ends came to 21 bases. This CDR3 region has 15 residues. Germline V CDR1 and CDR2: MNHNS, SASEGT. The CDR3 nucleotides read TGTGCCAGCTTTGGTAGCCGCCAAAAGGCGAATGAGCAGTTCTTC. This gives the protein CASFGSRQKANEQFF.

This clone has more than one count but fewer than ten. The V gene is TRBV2, the J gene TRBJ1-1, with D unresolved. The CDR3 extends over 13 amino acids. Germline V gene sequence: CDR1 SNHLY, CDR2 FYNNEI. Trimming removed 2 bases from V and 2 bases from J, with 6 bases in between. The CDR3 region is CASSEWENTEAFF. The CDR3 DNA reads as TGTGCCAGCAGTGAATGGGAAAACACTGAAGCTTTCTTT.

The chain couples TRBV6-5 to TRBJ1-2, with D perhaps TRBD1 (6 bases). The CDR3 is 13 residues long. V lost 10 bases, J lost 5 bases, and 17 bases lay in between. Germline values: CDR1 MNHEY, CDR2 SVGAGI. CDR3 in DNA: TGTGCCACCGCCGAACAGGGAACGTATGGCTACACCTTC. This gives the protein CATAEQGTYGYTF.

This clone was detected only a few times. V and J are TRBV18 and TRBJ2-7; a weak D match, TRBD1 (6 bases). Germline V gene sequence: CDR1 KGHSH, CDR2 LQKENI. The CDR3 covers 13 residues. V dropped 5 bases and J dropped 6 bases, with 14 bases sitting between them. As DNA, the CDR3 is TGTGCCAGCTCATCCTCGACAGGATTCGAGCAGTACTTC. This gives the protein CASSSSTGFEQYF.

This clone appeared once. The chain joins TRBV11-2 to TRBJ2-7; possibly TRBD1 for D (7 bases). The CDR3 runs 16 residues. Trimming took off 1 base at V and 5 bases at J, with 18 bases between the two ends. Germline V gene data show CDR1 as SGHAT and CDR2 as FQNNGV. DNA for the CDR3: TGTGCCAGCAGCTTAGTGCGCAGGGGGGCTTTCAACGAGCAGTACTTC. It codes for CASSLVRRGAFNEQYF.

As for this clone: With a much larger clone just one base away, this may be a read error. The chain recombines TRBV6-1 with TRBJ2-5; TRBD2 matches at 9 bases. The germline CDR1 and CDR2 sequences are MNHNS and SASEGT. The CDR3 covers 20 residues. V shed 3 bases, J shed 1 base, and the junction held 18 bases outside the gene matches. The CDR3 DNA sequence: TGTGCCAGCAGTGACGCGCTTCGCGGGGGGGCCGGGGTGGTCCAAGAGACCCAGTACTTC. Protein product: CASSDALRGGAGVVQETQYF.